These T cell receptor beta chains were read from a single sample in a study of T cell responses to AZD1222 COVID-19 vaccine. Sequencing was performed with immunoSEQ multiplex PCR; in TCRdb, only in-frame clones are kept and a portion is missing. The table includes approximately 150,000 clones, roughly nine tenths detected once. The material was peripheral blood, obtained 28 days after the second AZD1222 dose. These receptors all stem from an adult who received the AZD1222 COVID-19 vaccine. CDR3s include the opening cysteine and the closing phenylalanine or tryptophan. Each record gives: V gene, clone size, D gene, CDR3 protein. The D gene is left open where the match is weak. The size of a clone is reported for some rows only, either as once, few or many, or as a class for expanded clones.

>TRBV28|-|-
CASSFFRGFYNEQFF
>TRBV7-2|-|-
CASGSREETQYF
>TRBV7-8|-|-
CASSLADPMYGYTF
>TRBV1|-|-
CTSSRGFAGEKQPQHF
>TRBV2|-|-
CASSLGPDEQYF
>TRBV25-1|-|-
CASTPPHRVYEQYF
>TRBV5-4|once|TRBD2
CASSSPPSGSIREQFF
>TRBV19|-|-
CASSPARDHGELFF
>TRBV28|-|-
CASSRDGGTGELFF
>TRBV12-3/TRBV12-4|-|TRBD2
CASTRTSGYEQYF
>TRBV3-1/TRBV3-2|-|-
CASSQDLAEVSPLHF
>TRBV7-2|-|TRBD2
CASSRRLAGGASSYNEQFF
>TRBV6-4|-|TRBD2
CASSEKAGAFSGELFF
>TRBV10-3|once|TRBD1
CAISERGQGYEQYF
>TRBV2|-|-
CATTPTTGLATEAFF
>TRBV11-2|once|-
CASARDTGTEAFF
>TRBV27|-|-
CASKWGGGGTEAFF
>TRBV7-8|-|TRBD2
CASSWPLTSGRSTDTQYF
>TRBV5-4|few|-
CASSPRSGNQPQHF
>TRBV6-5|-|TRBD1
CASSYSRGDSPLHF
>TRBV28|-|-
CASRENVGTEAFF
>TRBV7-9|-|-
CASSLGGQSRDTF
>TRBV6-5|once|TRBD1
CASRRQGNSPLHF
>TRBV6-5|-|-
CASRPTGGNQPQHF
>TRBV28|-|-
CASSSLGGFSNQPQHF
>TRBV24-1|-|-
CATSDSDCGNTIYF
>TRBV20-1|-|-
CSAPVGEKLFF